The table lists the clone carrying this TCR beta chain with many counts. Trimming shortened V by 1 base and J by 4 bases, and 11 bases separated the two germline ends. CDR3 length: 15 residues. These data come from a study of T-cell reconstitution after alpha-beta-depleted transplantation in children. During its preparation, the TCRbeta library received unique molecular identifiers. TCRdb ran MiXCR on the PCR reads and lists one entry per CDR3 protein. The sample includes more than 90,000 distinct CDR3 sequences, about 8% of them seen just once. The V gene is TRBV12-3 or TRBV12-4, the J gene TRBJ2-1, with D perhaps TRBD2 (6 bases). This sample comprised PBMCs from the stem cell graft donor, obtained from the stem cell graft. The source of this sequence is a human donor who donated a stem cell graft to a child with congenital amegakaryocytic thrombocytopenia. CDR3 residues: CASSLVAELYNEQFF. The CDR3 DNA is TGTGCCAGCAGTTTAGTAGCGGAACTATACAATGAGCAGTTCTTC.